The 5 T cell receptor beta chains below were found in one sample sequenced in a study of T cell clonotyping in hematopoietic cell transplantation. Sequencing was performed with immunoSEQ multiplex PCR; in TCRdb, only in-frame clones are kept and a portion is missing. The sample records over 8,000 clones, about 69% being singletons. The sequencing used peripheral blood mononuclear cells, collected 100 days after allogeneic stem cell transplant. The receptors here all came from a male patient between 55 and 70 years old who had an allogeneic stem cell transplant from an unrelated donor, so the T cells may come from the graft donor. Some clones in this sample may be carry-over from other donors' samples.

The V call is TRBV6-1, the J call TRBJ2-3; no clear D gene. V lost 2 bases and J 0 bases, leaving 12 bases between the germline ends. CDR1 is MNHNS and CDR2 is SASEGT in the germline V gene. CDR3 size: 16 residues. CDR3 sequence reads: CASSEIRVLSTDTQYF. CDR3 DNA sequence: TGTGCCAGCAGTGAAATTAGGGTCCTGAGCACAGATACGCAGTATTTT.

In this sample, this clone turned up a few times. The chain is built from TRBV7-6 and TRBJ1-1, with TRBD1 identical over 10 bases. Germline CDR1 is SGHVS and CDR2 is FNYEAQ. The CDR3 runs to 14 residues. With V trimmed by 4 bases and J by 4 bases, 3 bases remained unmatched. The CDR3 nucleotides are TGTGCCAGCAGCTCTTGGACAGGGGGCACTGAAGCTTTCTTT. This sequence encodes CASSSWTGGTEAFF. The whole variable domain, filled in from reference TRBV7-6 and TRBJ1-1, reads GAGVSQSPRYKVTKRGQDVALRCDPISGHVSLYWYRQALGQGPEFLTYFNYEAQQDKSGLPNDRFSAERPEGSISTLTIQRTEQRDSAMYRCASSSWTGGTEAFFGQGTRLTVV.

V is TRBV5-1 and J is TRBJ2-1, with 9 bases identical to TRBD1. The junction had 5 bases not matched to a gene; V was cut back by 2 bases and J by 5 bases. The CDR3 runs to 15 residues. In germline, CDR1 is SGHRS, CDR2 YFSETQ. CDR3 sequence reads: CASSLPGQGDNEQFF. Written as DNA, the CDR3 is TGCGCCAGCAGCTTACCGGGACAGGGAGACAATGAGCAGTTCTTC.

This rearrangement joins TRBV5-1 to TRBJ2-2; a weak D match, TRBD1 (6 bases). Trimming cost V 4 bases and J 5 bases, with 12 bases left between them. From germline, CDR1 is SGHRS and CDR2 YFSETQ. The CDR3 runs to 14 residues. CDR3 residues: CASSGGRATGELFF. The CDR3 nucleotides are TGCGCCAGCAGCGGGGGCAGGGCAACCGGGGAGCTGTTTTTT.

The chain employs TRBV19 and TRBJ1-2; 7 bases align to TRBD1. Unmatched junction bases numbered 4, after V lost 5 bases and J lost 4 bases. CDR1 and CDR2 (germline): LNHDA, SQIVND (reference sequence). The CDR3 loop spans 13 amino acids. This CDR3 is CASSRRDSYGYTF. The DNA of the CDR3 is TGTGCCAGTAGTCGGCGGGACAGCTATGGCTACACCTTC.